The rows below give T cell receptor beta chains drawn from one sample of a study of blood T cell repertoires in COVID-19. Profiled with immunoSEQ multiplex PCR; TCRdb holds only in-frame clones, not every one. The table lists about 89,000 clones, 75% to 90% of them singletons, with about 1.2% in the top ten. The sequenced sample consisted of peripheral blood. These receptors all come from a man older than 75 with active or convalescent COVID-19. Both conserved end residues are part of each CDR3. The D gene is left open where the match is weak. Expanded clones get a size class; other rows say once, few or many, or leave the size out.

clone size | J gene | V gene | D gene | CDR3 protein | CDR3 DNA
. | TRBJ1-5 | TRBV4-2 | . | CASSQSSQVNQPQHF | TGTGCCAGCAGCCAGTCTAGCCAGGTGAATCAGCCCCAGCATTTT
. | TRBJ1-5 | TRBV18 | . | CASSVDGLNQPQHF | TGTGCCAGCTCAGTTGACGGACTCAATCAGCCCCAGCATTTT
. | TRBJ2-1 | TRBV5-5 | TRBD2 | CASSLWASGLGGEQFF | TGTGCCAGCAGCTTGTGGGCTAGCGGATTGGGGGGTGAGCAGTTCTTC
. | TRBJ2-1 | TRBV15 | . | CATSRVTGANNEQFF | TGTGCCACCAGCAGAGTAACGGGAGCTAACAATGAGCAGTTCTTC
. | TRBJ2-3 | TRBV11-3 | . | CASSLDPQADTQYF | TGTGCCAGCAGCTTAGACCCCCAGGCGGATACGCAGTATTTT
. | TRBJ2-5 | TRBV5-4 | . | CASSPDLQETQYF | TGTGCCAGCAGCCCGGACTTGCAGGAGACCCAGTACTTC
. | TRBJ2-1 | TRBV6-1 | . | CASSEALTGPYNEQFF | TGTGCCAGCAGTGAAGCGCTAACAGGTCCCTACAATGAGCAGTTCTTC
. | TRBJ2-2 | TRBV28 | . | CASSLMVAGGELFF | TGTGCCAGCAGTTTAATGGTGGCGGGCGGGGAGCTGTTTTTT
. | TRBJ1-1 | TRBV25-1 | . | CASSEDMGRTEAFF | TGTGCCAGCAGTGAAGATATGGGGCGGACTGAAGCTTTCTTT
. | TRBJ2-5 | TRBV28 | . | CASTSPGFRETQYF | TGTGCCAGCACCTCTCCGGGGTTTCGAGAGACCCAGTACTTC
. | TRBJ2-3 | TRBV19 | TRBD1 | CASSTDRGSTDTQYF | TGTGCCAGTAGTACGGACAGGGGAAGTACAGATACGCAGTATTTT
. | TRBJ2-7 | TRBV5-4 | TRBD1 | CASSDRVSYEQYF | TGTGCCAGCAGTGACAGGGTCTCCTACGAGCAGTACTTC
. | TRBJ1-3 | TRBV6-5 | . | CASKSSGNTIYF | TGTGCCAGCAAGAGCTCTGGAAACACCATATATTTT
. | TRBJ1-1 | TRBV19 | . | CASSTIANTEAFF | TGTGCCAGTAGTACCATAGCGAACACTGAAGCTTTCTTT
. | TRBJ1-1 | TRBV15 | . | CATSRGAVTEAFF | TGTGCCACCAGCAGAGGAGCGGTAACTGAAGCTTTCTTT
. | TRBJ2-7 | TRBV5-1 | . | CASSLGGDPYEQYF | TGCGCCAGCAGCTTGGGGGGGGACCCCTACGAGCAGTACTTC
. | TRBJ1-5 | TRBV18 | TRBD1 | CASSPSQGAVNQPQHF | TGTGCCAGCTCACCGAGCCAGGGGGCCGTCAATCAGCCCCAGCATTTT
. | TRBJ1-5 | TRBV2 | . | CASDPVGVNQPQHF | TGTGCCAGCGACCCGGTAGGGGTAAATCAGCCCCAGCATTTT
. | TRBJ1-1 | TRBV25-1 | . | CASSDKEGKDTEAFF | TGTGCCAGCAGTGATAAGGAGGGGAAAGACACTGAAGCTTTCTTT
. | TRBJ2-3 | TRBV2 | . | CASKALDTQYF | TGTGCCAGCAAAGCTCTAGATACGCAGTATTTT
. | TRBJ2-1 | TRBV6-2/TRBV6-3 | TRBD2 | CASSYSGTIEGYNEQFF | TGTGCCAGCAGTTACTCCGGGACTATCGAGGGGTACAATGAGCAGTTCTTC
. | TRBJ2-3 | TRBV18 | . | CASSPPTGGGYTQYF | TGTGCCAGCTCACCACCTACTGGCGGGGGCTATACGCAGTATTTT
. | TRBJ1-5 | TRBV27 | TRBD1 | CASSPGTGEYQPQHF | TGTGCCAGCAGTCCCGGGACAGGGGAGTATCAGCCCCAGCATTTT
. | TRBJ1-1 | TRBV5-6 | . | CASSLDSYEAFF | TGTGCCAGCAGCTTGGACAGCTATGAAGCTTTCTTT
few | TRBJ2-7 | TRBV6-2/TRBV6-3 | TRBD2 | CASSYSGGGREQYF | TGTGCCAGCAGTTACTCGGGCGGGGGGCGCGAGCAGTACTTC
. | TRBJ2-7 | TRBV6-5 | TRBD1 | CASIRPGQGIYEQYF | TGTGCCAGCATACGACCGGGACAGGGGATTTACGAGCAGTACTTC
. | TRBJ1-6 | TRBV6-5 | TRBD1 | CANGTVFHNSPLHF | TGTGCCAACGGGACAGTTTTTCATAATTCACCCCTCCACTTT
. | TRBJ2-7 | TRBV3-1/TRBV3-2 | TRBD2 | CASSQGAGGYEQYF | TGTGCCAGCAGCCAAGGCGCGGGGGGCTACGAGCAGTACTTC
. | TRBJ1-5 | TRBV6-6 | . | CASRTVNQPQHF | TGTGCCAGCAGGACAGTTAATCAGCCCCAGCATTTT
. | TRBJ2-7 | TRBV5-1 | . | CASSLGGNENSYEQYF | TGCGCCAGCAGCTTAGGGGGAAATGAAAACTCCTACGAGCAGTACTTC
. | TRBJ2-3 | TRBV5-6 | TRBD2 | CASSFFVLAGDFPDTQYF | TGTGCCAGCAGCTTTTTTGTTCTAGCGGGAGATTTCCCAGATACGCAGTATTTT
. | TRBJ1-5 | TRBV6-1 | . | CASSEGGLSQPQHF | TGTGCCAGCAGTGAAGGAGGGCTCAGTCAGCCCCAGCATTTT
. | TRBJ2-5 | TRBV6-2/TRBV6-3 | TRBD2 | CASSHTPLAGGETQYF | TGTGCCAGCAGTCACACCCCCCTAGCGGGTGGCGAGACCCAGTACTTC
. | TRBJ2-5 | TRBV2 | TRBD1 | CASRTGQGGGREETQYF | TGTGCCAGCAGAACGGGACAGGGCGGTGGGAGAGAGGAGACCCAGTACTTC
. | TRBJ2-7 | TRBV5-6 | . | CASNQGGAGYIYEQYF | TGTGCCAGCAACCAGGGCGGTGCGGGGTATATCTACGAGCAGTACTTC
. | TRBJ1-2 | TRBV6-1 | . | CASSERELQPSYGYTF | TGTGCCAGCAGTGAACGGGAGTTGCAGCCCTCCTATGGCTACACCTTC
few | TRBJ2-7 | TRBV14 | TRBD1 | CASSRQGSYEQYF | TGTGCCAGCAGTCGACAGGGCTCCTACGAGCAGTACTTC
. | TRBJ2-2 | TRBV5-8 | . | CASSLIREGELFF | TGTGCCAGCAGCTTGATCAGGGAAGGGGAGCTGTTTTTT
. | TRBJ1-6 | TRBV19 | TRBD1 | CASRTGPWSPLHF | TGTGCCAGTAGGACAGGGCCGTGGTCACCCCTCCACTTT
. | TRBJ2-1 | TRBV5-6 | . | CASSFAVPSYNEQFF | TGTGCCAGCAGCTTCGCGGTACCCTCCTACAATGAGCAGTTCTTC
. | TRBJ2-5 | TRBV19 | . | CASSPGGETQYF | TGTGCCAGTAGTCCAGGGGGGGAGACCCAGTACTTC
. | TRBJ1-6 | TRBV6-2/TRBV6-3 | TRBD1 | CASSDRTGVTAPLHF | TGTGCCAGCAGCGATAGGACAGGGGTTACTGCACCCCTCCACTTT
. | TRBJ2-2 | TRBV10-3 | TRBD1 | CAIRDPGTENTGELFF | TGTGCCATCCGTGATCCCGGGACAGAAAACACCGGGGAGCTGTTTTTT
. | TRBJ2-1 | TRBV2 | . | CASSELTRDNEQFF | TGTGCCAGCAGTGAATTGACTAGGGACAATGAGCAGTTCTTC
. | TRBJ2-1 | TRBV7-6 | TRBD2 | CASRTMAGGHNEQFF | TGTGCCAGCAGAACGATGGCGGGAGGCCACAATGAGCAGTTCTTC